This TCR beta chain appears in the sequencing data of a study of blood T cell repertoires in COVID-19. TCRdb's copy holds only in-frame clones and misses some; the assay was immunoSEQ multiplex PCR. The table shows approximately 230,000 clones, with around 90% occurring only once. Germline trimming cut 1 base from V and 4 bases from J; bases unmatched to any gene: 6. The CDR3 runs to 15 residues. CDR1 is LGHNA and CDR2 is YNFKEQ in the germline V gene. Researchers sorted participants into cohorts using their self-reported clinical history. What was sequenced was PBMCs or T cells enriched from blood (not recorded which). The receptor's source is a young woman who had recovered from COVID-19. The chain uses TRBV4-2 and TRBJ1-1; 7 bases align to TRBD1. The CDR3 DNA reads TGTGCCAGCAGCCAAGCGGGCCAGGGGGTCACTGAAGCTTTCTTT. This sequence encodes CASSQAGQGVTEAFF.